A selection of T cell receptor beta chains follows, all from one sample in a study of siplizumab effects on memory and regulatory T cells. The data were produced by immunoSEQ multiplex PCR, yet TCRdb's version contains in-frame clones alone and is incomplete. The sample shows 55,000 to 70,000 clones, over 85% of them seen only once. The sample was CD8+ T cells sorted from blood. These receptors all come from a human donor in good health. Each CDR3 is given with its conserved first and last residue. Each record gives: J gene, V gene, clone size, D gene, CDR3 protein, CDR3 DNA. The D gene is left open where the match is weak. Size values are once, few and many counts, or a class for expanded clones, and some rows have none.

j_call: TRBJ1-4
v_call: TRBV27
clone_size: -
d_call: -
cdr3_aa: CASSLDRANEKLFF
cdr3_nt: TGTGCCAGCAGTTTGGACAGAGCTAATGAAAAACTGTTTTTT

j_call: TRBJ2-1
v_call: TRBV4-2
clone_size: -
d_call: -
cdr3_aa: CASSQDGDPLIYNEQFF
cdr3_nt: TGTGCCAGCAGCCAAGATGGCGACCCTTTAATTTACAATGAGCAGTTCTTC

j_call: TRBJ2-3
v_call: TRBV27
clone_size: -
d_call: -
cdr3_aa: CASSLLRGADTQYF
cdr3_nt: TGTGCCAGCAGTTTATTGCGGGGTGCGGATACGCAGTATTTT

j_call: TRBJ2-3
v_call: TRBV9
clone_size: once
d_call: TRBD2
cdr3_aa: CASSGTSGSLQDTQYF
cdr3_nt: TGTGCCAGCAGCGGGACTAGCGGGAGCCTCCAAGATACGCAGTATTTT

j_call: TRBJ2-1
v_call: TRBV19
clone_size: -
d_call: -
cdr3_aa: CASSTARGAIYNEQFF
cdr3_nt: TGTGCCAGTAGTACAGCTCGGGGCGCGATCTACAATGAGCAGTTCTTC

j_call: TRBJ1-6
v_call: TRBV5-1
clone_size: -
d_call: TRBD1
cdr3_aa: CASSPGDRSSYNSPLHF
cdr3_nt: TGCGCCAGCAGCCCAGGGGACAGGAGCTCCTATAATTCACCCCTCCACTTT

j_call: TRBJ2-7
v_call: TRBV5-4
clone_size: -
d_call: TRBD1
cdr3_aa: CASSGGQGSYEQYF
cdr3_nt: TGTGCCAGCAGCGGGGGACAGGGTAGCTACGAGCAGTACTTC

j_call: TRBJ2-4
v_call: TRBV4-3
clone_size: -
d_call: TRBD2
cdr3_aa: CASSQFSGEGNIQYF
cdr3_nt: TGCGCCAGCAGCCAGTTTAGCGGGGAGGGGAACATTCAGTACTTC

j_call: TRBJ2-3
v_call: TRBV4-1
clone_size: -
d_call: -
cdr3_aa: CAVGRGGVSDTQYF
cdr3_nt: TGCGCCGTTGGGAGGGGGGGCGTTTCAGATACGCAGTATTTT

j_call: TRBJ2-7
v_call: TRBV6-4
clone_size: -
d_call: -
cdr3_aa: CASSRGSQDEQYF
cdr3_nt: TGTGCCAGCAGCAGGGGTTCTCAGGACGAGCAGTACTTC

j_call: TRBJ1-2
v_call: TRBV27
clone_size: once
d_call: -
cdr3_aa: CASSPFLRGALVSYTF
cdr3_nt: TGTGCCAGCAGTCCATTCCTCAGGGGCGCATTGGTTAGCTACACCTTC

j_call: TRBJ2-7
v_call: TRBV5-5
clone_size: -
d_call: -
cdr3_aa: CASSLDDISYEQYF
cdr3_nt: TGTGCCAGCAGCTTGGATGACATCTCCTACGAGCAGTACTTC

j_call: TRBJ1-1
v_call: TRBV4-1
clone_size: -
d_call: -
cdr3_aa: CASSPTHRNTEAFF
cdr3_nt: TGCGCCAGCAGCCCCACCCACAGGAACACTGAAGCTTTCTTT

j_call: TRBJ2-1
v_call: TRBV6-5
clone_size: -
d_call: TRBD1
cdr3_aa: CASSYSGTGGNEQFF
cdr3_nt: TGTGCCAGCAGTTACTCCGGGACAGGGGGGAATGAGCAGTTCTTC

j_call: TRBJ1-5
v_call: TRBV19
clone_size: -
d_call: -
cdr3_aa: CASSRTGYSNQPQHF
cdr3_nt: TGTGCCAGTAGTAGAACAGGTTATAGCAATCAGCCCCAGCATTTT

j_call: TRBJ1-6
v_call: TRBV2
clone_size: -
d_call: TRBD1
cdr3_aa: CASSGVGTGDSPLHF
cdr3_nt: TGTGCCAGCAGTGGGGTCGGGACAGGGGATTCACCCCTCCACTTT

j_call: TRBJ2-7
v_call: TRBV4-1
clone_size: -
d_call: -
cdr3_aa: CAGGASQFIEQYF
cdr3_nt: TGCGCCGGCGGGGCGAGCCAATTTATCGAGCAGTACTTC

j_call: TRBJ2-5
v_call: TRBV27
clone_size: -
d_call: -
cdr3_aa: CASSLSPGGDLETQYF
cdr3_nt: TGTGCCAGCAGTTTATCGCCCGGGGGCGATTTGGAGACCCAGTACTTC

j_call: TRBJ1-1
v_call: TRBV29-1
clone_size: -
d_call: TRBD1
cdr3_aa: CSVHVGQGETEAFF
cdr3_nt: TGCAGCGTCCACGTGGGACAGGGGGAAACTGAAGCTTTCTTT

j_call: TRBJ2-1
v_call: TRBV4-1
clone_size: -
d_call: TRBD2
cdr3_aa: CASSQLAATRNEQFF
cdr3_nt: TGCGCCAGCAGCCAACTAGCGGCAACGCGCAATGAGCAGTTCTTC

j_call: TRBJ2-7
v_call: TRBV7-9
clone_size: few
d_call: -
cdr3_aa: CASSETYEQYF
cdr3_nt: TGTGCCAGCAGCGAGACGTACGAGCAGTACTTC

j_call: TRBJ1-1
v_call: TRBV29-1
clone_size: -
d_call: -
cdr3_aa: CSVENRNTEAFF
cdr3_nt: TGCAGCGTTGAGAACAGAAACACTGAAGCTTTCTTT

j_call: TRBJ2-7
v_call: TRBV27
clone_size: -
d_call: -
cdr3_aa: CASGLGASYEQYF
cdr3_nt: TGTGCCAGCGGCCTCGGGGCATCCTACGAGCAGTACTTC

j_call: TRBJ2-7
v_call: TRBV7-8
clone_size: -
d_call: -
cdr3_aa: CASSPGPHSIASEQYF
cdr3_nt: TGTGCCAGCAGCCCGGGACCCCATAGTATCGCCTCCGAGCAGTACTTC

j_call: TRBJ1-5
v_call: TRBV30
clone_size: -
d_call: TRBD1
cdr3_aa: CAWSPPGQLPYQPQHF
cdr3_nt: TGTGCCTGGAGTCCACCGGGACAGCTCCCCTATCAGCCCCAGCATTTT

j_call: TRBJ2-1
v_call: TRBV14
clone_size: -
d_call: -
cdr3_aa: CASSQDPLRTEEYNEQFF
cdr3_nt: TGTGCCAGCAGCCAAGATCCCCTTAGGACAGAGGAGTACAATGAGCAGTTCTTC

j_call: TRBJ2-7
v_call: TRBV6-6
clone_size: -
d_call: -
cdr3_aa: CASATGRGVYEQYF
cdr3_nt: TGTGCCTCCGCTACCGGGAGAGGTGTCTACGAGCAGTACTTC

j_call: TRBJ2-1
v_call: TRBV9
clone_size: -
d_call: TRBD2
cdr3_aa: CASSGASGRSNNEQFF
cdr3_nt: TGTGCCAGCAGCGGAGCCAGCGGGAGGTCGAACAATGAGCAGTTCTTC

j_call: TRBJ2-7
v_call: TRBV30
clone_size: -
d_call: -
cdr3_aa: CAWSVLSRAYEQYF
cdr3_nt: TGTGCTTGGAGTGTTTTGTCGAGAGCCTACGAGCAGTACTTC

j_call: TRBJ2-1
v_call: TRBV4-3
clone_size: -
d_call: TRBD2
cdr3_aa: CASSQSPVSGANNEQFF
cdr3_nt: TGCGCCAGCAGCCAATCCCCGGTTAGCGGGGCGAACAATGAGCAGTTCTTC

j_call: TRBJ2-1
v_call: TRBV27
clone_size: -
d_call: -
cdr3_aa: CASSLSVLDEQFF
cdr3_nt: TGTGCCAGCAGTTTATCGGTTTTGGATGAGCAGTTCTTC

j_call: TRBJ2-2
v_call: TRBV6-5
clone_size: -
d_call: -
cdr3_aa: CASSYSALVGELFF
cdr3_nt: TGTGCCAGCAGTTACTCGGCCTTGGTGGGGGAGCTGTTTTTT

j_call: TRBJ1-1
v_call: TRBV28
clone_size: -
d_call: -
cdr3_aa: CASSLTRGGTEAFF
cdr3_nt: TGTGCCAGCAGTTTAACCAGGGGAGGCACTGAAGCTTTCTTT

j_call: TRBJ2-7
v_call: TRBV7-8
clone_size: once
d_call: -
cdr3_aa: CASSPSRGIIEQYF
cdr3_nt: TGTGCCAGCAGCCCTAGCCGTGGTATCATCGAGCAGTACTTC

j_call: TRBJ2-7
v_call: TRBV6-5
clone_size: -
d_call: TRBD1
cdr3_aa: CASRYRGTYEQYF
cdr3_nt: TGTGCCAGCAGGTACAGGGGGACTTACGAGCAGTACTTC

j_call: TRBJ2-1
v_call: TRBV7-9
clone_size: -
d_call: -
cdr3_aa: CAIAEGNNEQFF
cdr3_nt: TGTGCCATCGCGGAGGGCAACAATGAGCAGTTCTTC

j_call: TRBJ1-2
v_call: TRBV30
clone_size: -
d_call: TRBD1
cdr3_aa: CAWWDRDPMGYTF
cdr3_nt: TGTGCCTGGTGGGACAGGGATCCTATGGGCTACACCTTC

j_call: TRBJ2-5
v_call: TRBV15
clone_size: -
d_call: TRBD2
cdr3_aa: CATAGTIQETQYF
cdr3_nt: TGTGCCACAGCCGGGACTATCCAAGAGACCCAGTACTTC

j_call: TRBJ2-3
v_call: TRBV13
clone_size: -
d_call: TRBD2
cdr3_aa: CASTSSGSTDTQYF
cdr3_nt: TGTGCCAGCACCTCTAGCGGGAGCACAGATACGCAGTATTTT

j_call: TRBJ2-1
v_call: TRBV7-9
clone_size: -
d_call: TRBD1
cdr3_aa: CASSSLWTGKGDNEQFF
cdr3_nt: TGTGCCAGCAGCTCCCTTTGGACAGGGAAAGGCGACAATGAGCAGTTCTTC

j_call: TRBJ2-5
v_call: TRBV4-3
clone_size: -
d_call: -
cdr3_aa: CASSHGVAQETQYF
cdr3_nt: TGCGCCAGCAGCCATGGGGTAGCCCAAGAGACCCAGTACTTC